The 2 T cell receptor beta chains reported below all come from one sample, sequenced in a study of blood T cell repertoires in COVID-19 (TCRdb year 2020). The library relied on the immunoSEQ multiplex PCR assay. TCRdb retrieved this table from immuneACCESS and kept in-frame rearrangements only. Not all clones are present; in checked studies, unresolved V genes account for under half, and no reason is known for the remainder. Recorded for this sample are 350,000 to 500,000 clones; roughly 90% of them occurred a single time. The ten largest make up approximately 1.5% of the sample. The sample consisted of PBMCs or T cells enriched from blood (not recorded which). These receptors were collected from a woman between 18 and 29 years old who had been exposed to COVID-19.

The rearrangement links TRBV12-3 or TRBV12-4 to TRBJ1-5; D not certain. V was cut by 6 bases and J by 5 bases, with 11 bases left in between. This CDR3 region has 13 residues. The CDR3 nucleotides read TGTGCCAGCAGATTGAGGGAAGATCAGCCCCAGCATTTT. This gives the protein CASRLREDQPQHF.

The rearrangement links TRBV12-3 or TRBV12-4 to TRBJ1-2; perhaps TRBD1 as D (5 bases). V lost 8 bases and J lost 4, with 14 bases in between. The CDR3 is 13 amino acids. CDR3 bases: TGTGCCAGCTCTTTGACAGCTTTCTATGGCTACACCTTC. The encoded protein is CASSLTAFYGYTF.